The T cell receptor (beta chain) under discussion was sequenced for a study of early T cells in non-severe SARS-CoV-2 infection. Germline V gene data show CDR1 as SGHNT and CDR2 as YYREEE (reference sequence). The V gene lost 2 bases and the J gene lost 3 bases, with 20 bases spanning the gap. This CDR3 is 17 amino acids long. The sample holds a few counts of this clonotype. TCRdb called the 5' RACE reads again in MiXCR, with one record for every CDR3 protein. In the table there are 70,000 or so distinct CDR3 sequences, more than 10% of which are singletons. The V and J genes are TRBV5-4 and TRBJ1-1; a weak D match, TRBD1 (5 bases). The receptor comes from an adult who was a healthcare worker with PCR-confirmed SARS-CoV-2 infection or an uninfected control (not recorded which). Material for sequencing was whole blood. CDR3 loop: CASSFGMSWQGDTEAFF. The CDR3 DNA reads as TGTGCCAGCAGCTTTGGGATGAGTTGGCAGGGCGACACTGAAGCTTTCTTT.